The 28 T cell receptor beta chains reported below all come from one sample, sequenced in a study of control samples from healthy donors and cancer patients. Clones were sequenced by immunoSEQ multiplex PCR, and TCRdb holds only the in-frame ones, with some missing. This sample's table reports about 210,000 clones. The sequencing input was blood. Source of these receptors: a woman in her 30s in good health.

CDR3 coding DNA: TGCGCCAGCAGCGTGGTAACCGGGACAGGGTCTTTCGGCTACACCTTC. Translating it yields CASSVVTGTGSFGYTF. The rearrangement joins TRBV5-1 to TRBJ1-2, with 9 bases lining up with TRBD1. This CDR3 is built from 16 residues. CDR1 is SGHRS and CDR2 is YFSETQ in the germline V gene. The junction had 15 bases not matched to a gene; V was cut back by 4 bases and J by 8 bases.

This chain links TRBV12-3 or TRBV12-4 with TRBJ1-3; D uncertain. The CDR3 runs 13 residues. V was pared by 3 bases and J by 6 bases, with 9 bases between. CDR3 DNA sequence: TGTGCCAGCAGTTTGAACGGTCTAAACACCATATATTTT. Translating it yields CASSLNGLNTIYF.

The DNA for the CDR3 is TGTGCCAGCAGTTCCGGGACTAGATACTACGAGCAGTACTTC. It is translated as CASSSGTRYYEQYF. V is TRBV6-2 or TRBV6-3 and J is TRBJ2-7; 8 bases align to TRBD2. The V gene end was trimmed by 4 bases and the J gene end by 3 bases; junction bases not matched to a gene: 5. Germline CDR1 is MNHEY and CDR2 is SVGEGT. The CDR3 length is 14 residues.

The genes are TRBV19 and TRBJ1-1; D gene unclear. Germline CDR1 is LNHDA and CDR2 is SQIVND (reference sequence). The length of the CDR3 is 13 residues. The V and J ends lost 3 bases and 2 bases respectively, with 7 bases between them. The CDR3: CASSIADNTEAFF. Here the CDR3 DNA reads TGTGCCAGTAGTATTGCGGATAACACTGAAGCTTTCTTT. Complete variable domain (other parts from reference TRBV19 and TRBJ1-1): DGGITQSPKYLFRKEGQNVTLSCEQNLNHDAMYWYRQDPGQGLRLIYYSQIVNDFQKGDIAEGYSVSREKKESFPLTVTSAQKNPTAFYLCASSIADNTEAFFGQGTRLTVV.

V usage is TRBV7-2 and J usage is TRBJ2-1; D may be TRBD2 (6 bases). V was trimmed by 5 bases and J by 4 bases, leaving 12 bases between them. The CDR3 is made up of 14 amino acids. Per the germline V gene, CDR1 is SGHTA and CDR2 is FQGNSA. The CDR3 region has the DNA TGTGCCAGCAGCGAGTCCGGGACTTACAATGAGCAGTTCTTC. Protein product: CASSESGTYNEQFF.

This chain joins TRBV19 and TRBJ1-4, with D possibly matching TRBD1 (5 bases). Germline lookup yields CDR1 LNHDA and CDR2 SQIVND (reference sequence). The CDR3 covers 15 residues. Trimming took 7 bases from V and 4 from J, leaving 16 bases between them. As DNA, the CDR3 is TGTGCCAGTAACGAAAGAGGGGCGTTTAATGAAAAACTGTTTTTT. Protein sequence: CASNERGAFNEKLFF.

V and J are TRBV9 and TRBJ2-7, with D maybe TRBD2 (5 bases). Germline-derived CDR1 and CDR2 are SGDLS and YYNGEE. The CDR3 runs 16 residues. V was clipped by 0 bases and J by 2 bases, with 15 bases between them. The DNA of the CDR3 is TGTGCCAGCAGCGTAGGAGGGTCAGTAGTTACCTACGAGCAGTACTTC. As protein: CASSVGGSVVTYEQYF.

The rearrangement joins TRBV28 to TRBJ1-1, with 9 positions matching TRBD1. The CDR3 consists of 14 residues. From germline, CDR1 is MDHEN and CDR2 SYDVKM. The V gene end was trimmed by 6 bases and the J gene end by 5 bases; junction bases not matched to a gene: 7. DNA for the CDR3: TGTGCCAGCAGCCGAGGACAGGGGAATACTGAAGCTTTCTTT. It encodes CASSRGQGNTEAFF.

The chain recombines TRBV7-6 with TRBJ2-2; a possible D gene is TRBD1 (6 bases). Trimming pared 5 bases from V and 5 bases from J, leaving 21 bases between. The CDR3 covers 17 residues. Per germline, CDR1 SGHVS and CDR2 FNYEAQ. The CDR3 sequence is CASSPALTRRGTGELFF. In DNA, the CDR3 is TGTGCCAGCAGCCCCGCCCTAACTAGAAGGGGGACCGGGGAGCTGTTTTTT.

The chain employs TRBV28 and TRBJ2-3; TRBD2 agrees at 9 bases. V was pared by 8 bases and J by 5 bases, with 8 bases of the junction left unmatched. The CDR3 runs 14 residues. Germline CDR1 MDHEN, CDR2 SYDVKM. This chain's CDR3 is CASQAGGNRDTQYF. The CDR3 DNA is TGTGCCAGCCAAGCGGGGGGCAATCGAGATACGCAGTATTTT.

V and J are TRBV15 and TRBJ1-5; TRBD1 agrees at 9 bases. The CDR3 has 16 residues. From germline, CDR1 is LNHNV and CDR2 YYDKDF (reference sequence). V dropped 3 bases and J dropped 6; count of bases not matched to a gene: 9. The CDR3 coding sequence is TGTGCCACCAGCAGTACGGGACAGGGAGTCGGTCAGCCCCAGCATTTT. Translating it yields CATSSTGQGVGQPQHF.

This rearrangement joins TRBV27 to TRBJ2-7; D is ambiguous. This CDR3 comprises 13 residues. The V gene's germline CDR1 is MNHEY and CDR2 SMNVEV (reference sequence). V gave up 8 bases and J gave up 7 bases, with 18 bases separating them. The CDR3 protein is CASSPKGHKEQYF. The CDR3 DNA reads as TGTGCCAGCTCTCCAAAAGGGCACAAAGAGCAGTACTTC.

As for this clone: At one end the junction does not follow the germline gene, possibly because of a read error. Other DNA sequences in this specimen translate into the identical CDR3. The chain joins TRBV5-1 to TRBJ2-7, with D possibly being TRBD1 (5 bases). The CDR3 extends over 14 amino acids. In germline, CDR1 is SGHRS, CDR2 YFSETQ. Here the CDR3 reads CASSLQASSYEQYF. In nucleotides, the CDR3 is TGCGCCAGTAGCTTACAGGCCTCAAGTTACGAGCAGTACTTC.

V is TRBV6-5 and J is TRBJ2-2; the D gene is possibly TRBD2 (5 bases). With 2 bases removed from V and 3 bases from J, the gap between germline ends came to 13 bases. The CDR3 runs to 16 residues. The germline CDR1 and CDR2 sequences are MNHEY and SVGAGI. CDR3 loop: CASSYGSPLYTGELFF. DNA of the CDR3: TGTGCCAGCAGTTACGGGAGCCCTCTCTACACCGGGGAGCTGTTTTTT.

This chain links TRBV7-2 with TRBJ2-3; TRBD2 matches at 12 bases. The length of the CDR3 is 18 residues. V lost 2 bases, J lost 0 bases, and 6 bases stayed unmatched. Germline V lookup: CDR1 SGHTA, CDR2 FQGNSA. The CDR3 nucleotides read TGTGCCAGCAGCTTACGGCCTAGCGGGGGGGCTAGCACAGATACGCAGTATTTT. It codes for CASSLRPSGGASTDTQYF.

The CDR3 loop reads CASSQAPSGGAGRNIQYF. CDR3 DNA: TGTGCCAGCAGCCAAGCTCCTAGCGGGGGAGCAGGCCGAAACATTCAGTACTTC. V and J are TRBV3-1 (or the pseudogene TRBV3-2) and TRBJ2-4, with 10 bases that match TRBD2. Per germline, CDR1 LGHDT and CDR2 YNNKEL (reference sequence). The CDR3 totals 18 residues. V lost 1 base to trimming and J lost 6 bases; unmatched junction nucleotides: 12.

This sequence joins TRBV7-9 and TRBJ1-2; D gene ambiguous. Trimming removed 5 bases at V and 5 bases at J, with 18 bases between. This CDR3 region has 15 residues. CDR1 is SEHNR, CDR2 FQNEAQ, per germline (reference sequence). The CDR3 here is CASSPPVRSRYGYTF. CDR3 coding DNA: TGTGCCAGCAGCCCCCCGGTTAGGAGCCGATATGGCTACACCTTC. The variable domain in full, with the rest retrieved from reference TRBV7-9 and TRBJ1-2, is DTGVSQNPRHKITKRGQNVTFRCDPISEHNRLYWYRQTLGQGPEFLTYFQNEAQLEKSRLLSDRFSAERPKGSFSTLEIQRTEQGDSAMYLCASSPPVRSRYGYTFGSGTRLTVV.

In DNA form, the CDR3 reads TGTGCCAGCAGTACTATGGGGCAGGGCCTCTTCGGCTACACCTTC. Amino acids: CASSTMGQGLFGYTF. V gene TRBV28 combines with J gene TRBJ1-2; D perhaps matches TRBD1 (5 bases). The CDR3 is 15 residues long. Trimming took 5 bases from V and 8 from J, leaving 21 bases between them. Germline loops: CDR1 MDHEN, CDR2 SYDVKM.

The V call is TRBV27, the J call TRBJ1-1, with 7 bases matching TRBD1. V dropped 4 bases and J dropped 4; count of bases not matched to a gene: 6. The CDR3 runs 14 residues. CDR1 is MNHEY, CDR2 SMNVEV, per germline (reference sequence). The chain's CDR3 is CASSSLRGITEAFF. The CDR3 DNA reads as TGTGCCAGCAGTTCCCTCAGGGGGATCACTGAAGCTTTCTTT.

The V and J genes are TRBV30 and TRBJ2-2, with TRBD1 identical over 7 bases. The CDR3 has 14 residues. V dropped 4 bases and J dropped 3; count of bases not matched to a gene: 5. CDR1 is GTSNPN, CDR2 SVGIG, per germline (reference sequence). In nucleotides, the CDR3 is TGTGCCTGGACTACCGGGACAGACACCGGGGAGCTGTTTTTT. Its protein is CAWTTGTDTGELFF.

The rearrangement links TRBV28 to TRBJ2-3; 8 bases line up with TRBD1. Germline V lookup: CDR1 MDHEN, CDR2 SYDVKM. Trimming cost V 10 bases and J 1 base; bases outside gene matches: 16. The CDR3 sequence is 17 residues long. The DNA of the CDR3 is TGTGCCATACCGGGCCGTTACAGGGGGAAGGGCACAGATACGCAGTATTTT. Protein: CAIPGRYRGKGTDTQYF. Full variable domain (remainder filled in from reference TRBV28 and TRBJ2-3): DVKVTQSSRYLVKRTGEKVFLECVQDMDHENMFWYRQDPGLGLRLIYFSYDVKMKEKGDIPEGYSVSREKKERFSLILESASTNQTSMYLCAIPGRYRGKGTDTQYFGPGTRLTVL.

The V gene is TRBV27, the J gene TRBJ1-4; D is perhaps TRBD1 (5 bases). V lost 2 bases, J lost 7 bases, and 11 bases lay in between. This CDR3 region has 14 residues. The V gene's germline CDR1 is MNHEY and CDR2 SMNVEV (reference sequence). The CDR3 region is CASSLRWQGEKLFF. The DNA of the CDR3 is TGTGCCAGCAGTTTACGCTGGCAGGGTGAAAAACTGTTTTTT. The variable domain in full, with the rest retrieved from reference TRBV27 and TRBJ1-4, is EAQVTQNPRYLITVTGKKLTVTCSQNMNHEYMSWYRQDPGLGLRQIYYSMNVEVTDKGDVPEGYKVSRKEKRNFPLILESPSPNQTSLYFCASSLRWQGEKLFFGSGTQLSVL.

Here the CDR3 reads CASSSFRGNSKNIQYF. CDR3 coding DNA: TGTGCCAGCAGTTCGTTTCGGGGGAATTCCAAAAACATTCAGTACTTC. The J gene is TRBJ2-4, the V gene TRBV28, with a possible D match to TRBD2 (6 bases). With 4 bases removed from V and 2 bases from J, the gap between germline ends came to 15 bases. This CDR3 contains 16 residues. Germline V lookup: CDR1 MDHEN, CDR2 SYDVKM. The entire variable domain, with the rest obtained from reference TRBV28 and TRBJ2-4, is as follows: DVKVTQSSRYLVKRTGEKVFLECVQDMDHENMFWYRQDPGLGLRLIYFSYDVKMKEKGDIPEGYSVSREKKERFSLILESASTNQTSMYLCASSSFRGNSKNIQYFGAGTRLSVL.

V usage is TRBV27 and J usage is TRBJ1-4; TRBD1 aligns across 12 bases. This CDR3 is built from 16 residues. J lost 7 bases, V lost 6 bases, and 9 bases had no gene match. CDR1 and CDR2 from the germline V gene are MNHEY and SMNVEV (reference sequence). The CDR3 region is CASRSGTGGRSEKLFF. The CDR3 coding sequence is TGTGCCAGCAGGTCCGGGACAGGGGGCCGGAGTGAAAAACTGTTTTTT.

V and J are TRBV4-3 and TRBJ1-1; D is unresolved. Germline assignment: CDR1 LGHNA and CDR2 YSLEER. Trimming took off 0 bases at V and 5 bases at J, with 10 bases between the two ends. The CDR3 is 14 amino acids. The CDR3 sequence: CASSQDSGVTEAFF. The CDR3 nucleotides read TGCGCCAGCAGCCAAGATAGTGGCGTGACTGAAGCTTTCTTT.

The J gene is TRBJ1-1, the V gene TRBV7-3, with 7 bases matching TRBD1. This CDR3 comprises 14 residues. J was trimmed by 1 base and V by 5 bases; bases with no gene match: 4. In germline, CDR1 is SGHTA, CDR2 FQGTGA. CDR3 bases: TGTGCCAGCAGCCCAAACAGGGGGAACACTGAAGCTTTCTTT. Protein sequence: CASSPNRGNTEAFF.

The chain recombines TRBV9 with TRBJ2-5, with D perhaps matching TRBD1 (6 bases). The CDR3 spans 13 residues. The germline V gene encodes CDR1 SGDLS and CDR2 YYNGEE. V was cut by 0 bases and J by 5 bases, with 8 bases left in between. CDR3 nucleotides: TGTGCCAGCAGCGTAGACAGGGACGAGACCCAGTACTTC. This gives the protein CASSVDRDETQYF.

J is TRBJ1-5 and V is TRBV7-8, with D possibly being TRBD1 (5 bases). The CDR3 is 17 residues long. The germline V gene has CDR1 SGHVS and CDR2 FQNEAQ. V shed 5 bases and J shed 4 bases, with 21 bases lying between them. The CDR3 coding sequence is TGTGCCAGCAGCCCCGCCCGGGGACGGGGAAAAAATCAGCCCCAGCATTTT. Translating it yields CASSPARGRGKNQPQHF.